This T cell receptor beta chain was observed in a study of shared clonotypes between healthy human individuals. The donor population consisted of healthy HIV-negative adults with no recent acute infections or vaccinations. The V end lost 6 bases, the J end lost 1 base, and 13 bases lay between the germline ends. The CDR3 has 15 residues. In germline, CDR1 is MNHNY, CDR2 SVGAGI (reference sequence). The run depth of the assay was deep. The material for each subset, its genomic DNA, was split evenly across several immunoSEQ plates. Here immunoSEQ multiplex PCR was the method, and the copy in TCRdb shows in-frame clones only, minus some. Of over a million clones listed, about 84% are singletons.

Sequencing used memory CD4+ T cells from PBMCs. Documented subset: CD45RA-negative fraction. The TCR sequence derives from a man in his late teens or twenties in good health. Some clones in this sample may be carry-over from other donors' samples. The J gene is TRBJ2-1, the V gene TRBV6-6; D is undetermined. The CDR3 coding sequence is TGTGCCAGCAGGAACGGTTTGAGTTCCTACAATGAGCAGTTCTTC. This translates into CASRNGLSSYNEQFF.